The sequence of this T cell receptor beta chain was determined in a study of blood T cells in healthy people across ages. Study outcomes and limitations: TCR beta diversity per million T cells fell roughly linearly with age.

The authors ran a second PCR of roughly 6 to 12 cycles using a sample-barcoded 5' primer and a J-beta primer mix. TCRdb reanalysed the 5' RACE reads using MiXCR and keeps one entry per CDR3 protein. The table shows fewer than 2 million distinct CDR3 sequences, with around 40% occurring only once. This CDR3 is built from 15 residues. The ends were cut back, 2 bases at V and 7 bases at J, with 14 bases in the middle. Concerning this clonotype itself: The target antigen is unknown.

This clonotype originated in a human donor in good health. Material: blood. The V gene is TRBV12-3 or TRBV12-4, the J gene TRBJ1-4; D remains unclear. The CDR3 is CASSLIGSLFEKLFF. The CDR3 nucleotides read TGTGCCAGCAGTTTAATAGGGAGCCTTTTTGAAAAACTGTTTTTT.